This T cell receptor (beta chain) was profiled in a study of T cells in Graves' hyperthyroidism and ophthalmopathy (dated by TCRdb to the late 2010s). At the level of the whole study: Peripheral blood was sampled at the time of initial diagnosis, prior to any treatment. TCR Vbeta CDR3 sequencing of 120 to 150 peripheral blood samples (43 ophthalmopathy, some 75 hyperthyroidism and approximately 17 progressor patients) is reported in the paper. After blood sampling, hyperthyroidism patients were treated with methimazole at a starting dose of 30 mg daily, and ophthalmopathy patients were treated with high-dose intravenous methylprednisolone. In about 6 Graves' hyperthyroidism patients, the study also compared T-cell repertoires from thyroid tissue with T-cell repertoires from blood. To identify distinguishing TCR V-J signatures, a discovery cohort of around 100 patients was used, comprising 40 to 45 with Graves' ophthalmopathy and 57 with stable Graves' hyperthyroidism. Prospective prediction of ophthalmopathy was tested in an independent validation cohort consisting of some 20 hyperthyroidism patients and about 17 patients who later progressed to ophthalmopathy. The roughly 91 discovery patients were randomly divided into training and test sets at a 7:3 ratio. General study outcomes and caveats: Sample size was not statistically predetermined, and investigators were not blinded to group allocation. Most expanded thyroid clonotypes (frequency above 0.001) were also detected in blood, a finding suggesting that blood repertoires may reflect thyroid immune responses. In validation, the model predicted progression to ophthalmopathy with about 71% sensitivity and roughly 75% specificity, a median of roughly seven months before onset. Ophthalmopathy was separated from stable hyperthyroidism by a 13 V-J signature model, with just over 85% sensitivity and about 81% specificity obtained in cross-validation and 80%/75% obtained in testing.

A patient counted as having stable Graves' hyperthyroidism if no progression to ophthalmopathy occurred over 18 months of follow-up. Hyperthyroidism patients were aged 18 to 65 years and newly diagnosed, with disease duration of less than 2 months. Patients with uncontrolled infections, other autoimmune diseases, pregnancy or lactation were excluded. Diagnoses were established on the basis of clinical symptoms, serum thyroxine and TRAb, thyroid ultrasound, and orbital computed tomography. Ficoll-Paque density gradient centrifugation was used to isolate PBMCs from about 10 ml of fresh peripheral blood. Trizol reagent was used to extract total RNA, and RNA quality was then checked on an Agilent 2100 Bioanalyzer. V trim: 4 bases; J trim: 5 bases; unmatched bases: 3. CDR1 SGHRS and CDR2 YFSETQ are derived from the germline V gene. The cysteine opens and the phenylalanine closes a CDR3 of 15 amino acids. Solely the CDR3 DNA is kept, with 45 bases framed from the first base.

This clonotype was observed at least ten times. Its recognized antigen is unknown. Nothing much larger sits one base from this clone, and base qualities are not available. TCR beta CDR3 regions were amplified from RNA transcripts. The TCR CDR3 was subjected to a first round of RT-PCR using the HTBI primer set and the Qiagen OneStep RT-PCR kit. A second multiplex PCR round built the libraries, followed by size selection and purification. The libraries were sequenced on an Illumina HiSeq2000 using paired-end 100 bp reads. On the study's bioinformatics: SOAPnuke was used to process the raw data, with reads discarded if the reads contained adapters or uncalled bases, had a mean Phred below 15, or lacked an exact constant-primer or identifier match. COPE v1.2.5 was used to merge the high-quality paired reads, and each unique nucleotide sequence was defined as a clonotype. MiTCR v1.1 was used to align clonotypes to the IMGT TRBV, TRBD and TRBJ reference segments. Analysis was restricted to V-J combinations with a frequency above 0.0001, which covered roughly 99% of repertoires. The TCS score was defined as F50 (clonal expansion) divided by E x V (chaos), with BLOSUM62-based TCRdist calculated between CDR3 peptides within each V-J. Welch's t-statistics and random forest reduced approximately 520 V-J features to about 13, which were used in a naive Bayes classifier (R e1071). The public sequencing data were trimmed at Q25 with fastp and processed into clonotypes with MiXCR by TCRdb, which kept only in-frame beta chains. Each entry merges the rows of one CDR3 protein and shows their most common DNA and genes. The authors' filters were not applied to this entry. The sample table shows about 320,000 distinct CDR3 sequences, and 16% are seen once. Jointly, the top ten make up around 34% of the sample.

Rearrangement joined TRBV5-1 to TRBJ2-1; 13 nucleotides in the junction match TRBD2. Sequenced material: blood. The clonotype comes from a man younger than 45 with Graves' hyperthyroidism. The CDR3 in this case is CASSPGTSGNNEQFF. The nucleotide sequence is TGCGCCAGCAGCCCTGGGACTAGCGGGAACAATGAGCAGTTCTTC.